The 5 T cell receptor beta chains below all came from one sample that was sequenced in a study of neurological immune-mediated disorders. One entry per CDR3 protein results from TCRdb running MiXCR on the 5' RACE reads. Seen here are 17,000 or so distinct CDR3 sequences, 9.5% to 12% observed once, and the top ten hold roughly 27%. Sequenced material: CD8+ T cells from blood. The receptors were gathered from a woman between 45 and 60 years old in good health.

This clonotype was counted many times. This chain connects TRBV14 to TRBJ2-5, with D possibly TRBD1 on 5 matching bases. Germline V gene sequence: CDR1 SGHDN, CDR2 FVKESK. Trimming took off 2 bases at V and 5 bases at J, with 12 bases between the two ends. CDR3 length: 14 amino acids. CDR3 sequence (DNA): TGTGCCAGCAGCCAATTGTTAGGGGTGGAGACCCAGTACTTC. It translates to CASSQLLGVETQYF.

In its sample, this clonotype was seen many times. J is TRBJ2-1 and V is TRBV4-3, with D possibly being TRBD2 (5 bases). The germline V gene encodes CDR1 LGHNA and CDR2 YSLEER. The CDR3 is 17 amino acids. V lost 0 bases and J lost 5, with 17 bases in between. Here the CDR3 reads CASSQDYLALDHNEQFF. The CDR3 nucleotides are TGCGCCAGCAGCCAAGATTACCTAGCACTAGATCACAATGAGCAGTTCTTC.

This clonotype was observed many times. This sequence joins TRBV13 and TRBJ2-1; D possibly uses TRBD1 or TRBD2 (6 bases each). Germline V gene lookup returns CDR1 PRHDT and CDR2 FYEKMQ (reference sequence). This CDR3 is built from 15 residues. The V end lost 5 bases, the J end lost 3 bases, and 14 bases lay between the germline ends. CDR3 sequence (DNA): TGTGCCAGCAGCGGAGGGGGACTGGGCTACAATGAGCAGTTCTTC. Amino acids: CASSGGGLGYNEQFF.

This clonotype was seen ten or more times. V and J are TRBV2 and TRBJ1-2; 7 nucleotides align to TRBD1. V was clipped by 4 bases and J by 4 bases; unmatched bases: 6. There are 14 residues in the CDR3. CDR1 is SNHLY, CDR2 FYNNEI, per germline. This CDR3 is CASSGGDRSYGYTF. The CDR3, as DNA: TGTGCCAGCAGTGGAGGGGACAGAAGCTATGGCTACACCTTC.

There are many counts of this clonotype. This chain links TRBV12-3 or TRBV12-4 with TRBJ2-7; D gene ambiguous. CDR3 length: 12 residues. V was shortened by 6 bases and J by 1 base, with 7 bases between the two germline ends. CDR3 sequence reads: CASRHGSYEQYF. Written as DNA, the CDR3 is TGTGCCAGCAGACACGGATCCTACGAGCAGTACTTC.